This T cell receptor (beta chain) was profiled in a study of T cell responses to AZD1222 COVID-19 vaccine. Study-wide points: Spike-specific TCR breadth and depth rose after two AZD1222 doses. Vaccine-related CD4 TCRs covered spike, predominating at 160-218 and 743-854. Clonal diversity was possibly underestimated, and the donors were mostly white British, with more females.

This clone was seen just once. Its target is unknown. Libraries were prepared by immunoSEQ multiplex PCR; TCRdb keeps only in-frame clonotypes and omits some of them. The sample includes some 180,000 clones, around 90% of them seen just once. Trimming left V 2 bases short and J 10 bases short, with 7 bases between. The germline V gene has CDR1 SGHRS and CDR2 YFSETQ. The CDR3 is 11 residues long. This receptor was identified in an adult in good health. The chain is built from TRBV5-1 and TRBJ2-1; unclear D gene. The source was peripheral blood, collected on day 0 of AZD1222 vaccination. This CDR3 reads CASSFGLEQFF. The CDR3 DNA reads TGCGCCAGCAGCTTCGGTTTGGAGCAGTTCTTC.